Here is one T cell receptor beta chain with its context. The table came from immunoSEQ multiplex PCR; TCRdb's copy has only in-frame clones and leaves some out. This sample has 87,000 or so clones, with roughly 94% found just once. V was trimmed by 3 bases and J by 0 bases, leaving 10 bases between them. The CDR3 has 15 amino acids. From germline, CDR1 is SEHNR and CDR2 FQNEAQ (reference sequence). This record belongs to a study of siplizumab effects on memory and regulatory T cells. The genes are TRBV7-9 and TRBJ2-3, with TRBD1 as a possible D gene (5 bases). This TCR derives from a human donor in good health. Material: non-Treg CD4+ T cells sorted from blood. CDR3 sequence (DNA): TGTGCCAGCAGCTTTAGAGGACAAAGCACAGATACGCAGTATTTT. Translation: CASSFRGQSTDTQYF. Combining the CDR3 with reference TRBV7-9 and TRBJ2-3 gives the whole variable domain DTGVSQNPRHKITKRGQNVTFRCDPISEHNRLYWYRQTLGQGPEFLTYFQNEAQLEKSRLLSDRFSAERPKGSFSTLEIQRTEQGDSAMYLCASSFRGQSTDTQYFGPGTRLTVL.